This T cell receptor beta chain is drawn from a study of shared clonotypes between healthy human individuals. Broader study findings: The generation probabilities recorded for non-shared clonotypes fell below those of clonotypes shared by all four donors. Naive subsets generally exceeded memory subsets in estimated richness. Rarefaction showed sorted-subset sequencing was incomplete despite large depth.

Method: immunoSEQ multiplex PCR; TCRdb's copy keeps in-frame clones and lacks some. There are approximately 120,000 clones in the sample; over 65% occur only once, and roughly 24% lies in the top ten. CDR3 length equals 14 residues. From germline, CDR1 is LNHNV and CDR2 YYDKDF (reference sequence). Deletions cut 3 bases from V and 0 bases from J, with 6 bases between. This clone came up many times. Its specificity is unknown. The V and J genes are TRBV15 and TRBJ1-3; D gene unclear. This clonotype originated in a woman in her twenties or thirties in good health. The sample taken for sequencing was memory CD8+ T cells sorted from blood. This sample's subset: CD45RO+ cells pooled with CCR7-negative TemRA cells. In DNA form, the CDR3 reads TGTGCCACCAGCAGTACCAGCTCTGGAAACACCATATATTTT. This sequence encodes CATSSTSSGNTIYF.